The following is a T cell receptor beta chain sequence with its context. Its antigen remains unidentified. The sample belongs to a study of cytomegalovirus exposure and HLA in healthy donors. Across the whole study: Out of around 360 genotyped donors, about 76% belonged to the Caucasian-associated ancestry cluster.

PCR was performed using 60 Vbeta and 13 Jbeta primers. Data came from immunoSEQ multiplex PCR; TCRdb stores just in-frame clones and leaves some out. The sample data list 95,000 to 150,000 clones. Study results and limitations: TCR beta V segments were, for the most part, productive about 90% or about 30% of the time in an earlier analysis. In a later analysis, at a false discovery rate of 0.05, 15,000 to 20,000 TCR beta sequences were associated with HLA alleles. In vitro checks showed that a few CMV-associated chains really do target CMV antigens.

V dropped 3 bases and J dropped 4 bases, with 10 bases sitting between them. Germline CDR1 MNHEY, CDR2 SMNVEV (reference sequence). The CDR3 has 13 amino acids. The chain combines TRBV27 with TRBJ2-7, with unresolved D. This TCR came from a man under 40 in good health and CMV-seronegative. Source material: PBMCs. CDR3 sequence: CASSLNVEYEQYF. The DNA for the CDR3 is TGTGCCAGCAGTTTGAACGTCGAGTACGAGCAGTACTTC.